This TCR beta chain was observed in a study of T cells in Graves' hyperthyroidism and ophthalmopathy. Overall study findings and caveats: The authors' 13 V-J model separated ophthalmopathy from stable hyperthyroidism.

As regards this clonotype: The antigen is unknown.

From RNA transcripts, TCR beta CDR3 regions were amplified. HTBI primers were employed in a first-round RT-PCR of the TCR CDR3. Via MiXCR, TCRdb re-called the multiplex PCR reads, giving one row per CDR3 protein. Seen here are over 200,000 distinct CDR3 sequences, more than 15% observed once, and the top ten hold 50%. Trimming left V 5 bases short and J 3 bases short, with 10 bases between. The germline CDR1 and CDR2 sequences are DFQATT and SNEGSKA (reference sequence). This CDR3 spans 12 amino acids. The sequenced sample consisted of blood. The clonotype comes from a man aged 45-65 years with Graves' hyperthyroidism. J is TRBJ2-5 and V is TRBV20-1; maybe TRBD1 (5 bases). The CDR3 DNA reads as TGCAGTGCTCGCCCCAGGGAAGAGACCCAGTACTTC. It yields the protein CSARPREETQYF.